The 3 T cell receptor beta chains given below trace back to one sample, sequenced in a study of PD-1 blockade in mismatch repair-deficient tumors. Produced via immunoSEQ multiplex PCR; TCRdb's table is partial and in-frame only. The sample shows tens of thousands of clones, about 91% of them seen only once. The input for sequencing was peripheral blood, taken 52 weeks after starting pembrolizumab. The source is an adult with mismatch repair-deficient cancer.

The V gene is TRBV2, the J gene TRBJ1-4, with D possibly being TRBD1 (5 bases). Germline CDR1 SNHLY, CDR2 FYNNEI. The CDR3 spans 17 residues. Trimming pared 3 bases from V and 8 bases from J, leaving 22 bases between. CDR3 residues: CASSDLGRPGGREKLFF. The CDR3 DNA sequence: TGTGCCAGCAGTGATTTGGGACGCCCAGGCGGTCGAGAAAAACTGTTTTTT. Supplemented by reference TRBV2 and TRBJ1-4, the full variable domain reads EPEVTQTPSHQVTQMGQEVILRCVPISNHLYFYWYRQILGQKVEFLVSFYNNEISEKSEIFDDQFSVERPDGSNFTLKIRSTKLEDSAMYFCASSDLGRPGGREKLFFGSGTQLSVL.

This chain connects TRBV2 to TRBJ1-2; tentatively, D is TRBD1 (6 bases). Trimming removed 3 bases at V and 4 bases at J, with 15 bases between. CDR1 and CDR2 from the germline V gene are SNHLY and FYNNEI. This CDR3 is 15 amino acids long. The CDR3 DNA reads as TGTGCCAGCAGTGAGGGGGCGGGGACAACCTATGGCTACACCTTC. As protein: CASSEGAGTTYGYTF.

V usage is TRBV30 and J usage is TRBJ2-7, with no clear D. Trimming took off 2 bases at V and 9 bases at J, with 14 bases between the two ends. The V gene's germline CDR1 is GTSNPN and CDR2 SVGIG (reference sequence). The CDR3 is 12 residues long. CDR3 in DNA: TGTGCCTGGAGTTTCACGAGCGATATGCAGTACTTC. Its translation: CAWSFTSDMQYF. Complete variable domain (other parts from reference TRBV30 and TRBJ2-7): SQTIHQWPATLVQPVGSPLSLECTVEGTSNPNLYWYRQAAGRGLQLLFYSVGIGQISSEVPQNLSASRPQDRQFILSSKKLLLSDSGFYLCAWSFTSDMQYFGPGTRLTVT.